The clone carrying this TCR beta chain was found once. Its target is unknown. This may be a read error: a much more frequent sequence differs by one nucleotide. The entry originates in a study of neurological immune-mediated disorders. Points from the study as a whole: HTLV-1-associated myelopathy had the most TCR clonal expansion, while multiple sclerosis had the least, a level that fell below healthy controls. Neither clinical nor MRI features showed any association with the multiple sclerosis repertoire cluster, and the authors stated that larger cohorts are needed.

Template-switch 5'RACE cDNA synthesis added a 10-nucleotide unique molecular identifier. TCRdb ran MiXCR on the 5' RACE reads and lists one entry per CDR3 protein. The repertoire holds around 130,000 distinct CDR3 sequences, with about 3.2% as singletons. The CDR3 extends over 12 amino acids. The germline V gene has CDR1 LNHNV and CDR2 YYDKDF (reference sequence). The V end lost 5 bases, the J end lost 9 bases, and 11 bases lay between the germline ends. The sequenced sample was PBMCs. This sequence joins TRBV15 and TRBJ1-5; D is possibly TRBD1 (5 bases). The clonotype was recovered from a young woman with multiple sclerosis. Written as DNA, the CDR3 is TGTGCCACCAGCGGGGCGAGCGCGCCCCAGCATTTT. Amino acids: CATSGASAPQHF.